The 13 T cell receptor beta chains in this list originate from one sample, sequenced in a study of CD8 T cells in ankylosing spondylitis. One entry per CDR3 protein, called by TCRdb with MiXCR from the 5' RACE reads. This table holds 250,000 to 400,000 distinct CDR3 sequences, around 10% found once. The sequenced sample was blood, either unsorted or a sorted T cell fraction (not recorded which). The receptors stem from a female donor with ankylosing spondylitis or in good health (not recorded which).

There are many counts of this clonotype. The CDR3, as DNA: TGCAGCGTTTGGACAGGGGGGTTTGCTGAAGCTTTCTTT. Residues: CSVWTGGFAEAFF. The J gene is TRBJ1-1, the V gene TRBV29-1, with 10 nucleotides matching TRBD1. The CDR3 loop spans 13 amino acids. After removal of 5 bases from V and 6 bases from J, the junction contained 6 bases not matched to a gene. Germline values: CDR1 SQVTM, CDR2 ANQGSEA.

The sample holds many counts of this clonotype. The chain has TRBV28 and TRBJ2-2; D is undetermined. V lost 5 bases and J 0 bases, leaving 7 bases between the germline ends. This CDR3 is built from 14 residues. CDR1 is MDHEN and CDR2 is SYDVKM in the germline V gene. This chain's CDR3 is CASSPDSNTGELFF. DNA for the CDR3: TGTGCCAGCAGTCCCGACTCGAACACCGGGGAGCTGTTTTTT.

Many counts were recorded for this clonotype. This chain connects TRBV5-1 to TRBJ2-2; no definite D call. V was pared by 0 bases and J by 3 bases, with 3 bases between. The V gene's germline CDR1 is SGHRS and CDR2 YFSETQ. This CDR3 is 13 amino acids long. CDR3 region: CASSLDYTGELFF. CDR3 DNA sequence: TGCGCCAGCAGCTTGGACTACACCGGGGAGCTGTTTTTT.

In this sample, this clonotype turned up many times. The V gene is TRBV20-1, the J gene TRBJ2-3; D uncertain. The CDR3 consists of 14 residues. Germline assignment: CDR1 DFQATT and CDR2 SNEGSKA (reference sequence). V was trimmed by 3 bases and J by 2 bases, leaving 12 bases between them. The CDR3 DNA follows: TGCAGTGCTAGGAGAGAGTCCTTCACAGATACGCAGTATTTT. Encoded protein: CSARRESFTDTQYF.

This clonotype was seen many times. The chain couples TRBV20-1 to TRBJ1-2, with unresolved D. Germline loops: CDR1 DFQATT, CDR2 SNEGSKA (reference sequence). The CDR3 is 12 amino acids. V gave up 4 bases and J gave up 7 bases, with 13 bases separating them. In DNA form, the CDR3 reads TGCAGTGCTAAAGACTCTAGTCTTGGCTACACCTTC. Its protein product is CSAKDSSLGYTF.

This chain uses TRBV6-1 with TRBJ1-4; tentative D call: TRBD1 (5 bases). The V end lost 1 base, the J end lost 4 bases, and 7 bases lay between the germline ends. This CDR3 is 14 amino acids long. Germline CDR1 MNHNS, CDR2 SASEGT. CDR3 in DNA: TGTGCCAGCAGTGAAGGGACAATTAATGAAAAACTGTTTTTT. Translating it yields CASSEGTINEKLFF.

This clonotype was observed at least ten times. V is TRBV5-1 and J is TRBJ2-3; 7 bases line up with TRBD2. The CDR3 length is 15 residues. The J segment lost 2 bases and the V segment lost 1 base, leaving 4 bases of the junction unmatched. Germline V lookup: CDR1 SGHRS, CDR2 YFSETQ. DNA for the CDR3: TGCGCCAGCAGCTTGTCTAGCGGCCCCACAGATACGCAGTATTTT. It specifies CASSLSSGPTDTQYF.

This clonotype was counted at least ten times. The DNA of the CDR3 is TGCAGTGCCCGACAGGGAGCCCCCCCAGATACGCAGTATTTT. Its protein is CSARQGAPPDTQYF. V is TRBV20-1 and J is TRBJ2-3, with TRBD1 matching 7 bases. The germline V gene encodes CDR1 DFQATT and CDR2 SNEGSKA (reference sequence). V shed 6 bases, J shed 4 bases, and the junction held 10 bases outside the gene matches. The length of the CDR3 is 14 residues.

Regarding this clonotype: This may be a read error, as it is one base from a much larger clone. The genes are TRBV6-1 and TRBJ2-7; maybe TRBD1 (6 bases). CDR1 and CDR2 from the germline V gene are MNHNS and SASEGT. The CDR3 loop spans 13 amino acids. This CDR3 reads CASEDSFSYEPYF. The DNA for the CDR3 is TGTGCCAGCGAGGACAGTTTTTCCTACGAGCCGTACTTC.

As to this clonotype: A much larger clone differs by one base, so this may be a read error. The V gene is TRBV7-6, the J gene TRBJ2-7, with TRBD2 as a possible D gene (5 bases). The CDR3 covers 13 residues. Germline V gene sequence: CDR1 SGHVS, CDR2 FNYEAQ. V gave up 5 bases and J gave up 6 bases, with 14 bases separating them. CDR3 in amino acids: CASSIYGVGEQYF. In nucleotides, the CDR3 is TGTGCCAGCAGCATCTACGGGGTAGGCGAGCAGTACTTC.

This clonotype was recorded at least ten times. The chain couples TRBV5-1 to TRBJ1-5, with D maybe TRBD1 (6 bases). V gave up 0 bases and J gave up 7 bases, with 17 bases separating them. CDR1 and CDR2 (germline): SGHRS, YFSETQ. This CDR3 region has 16 residues. Here the CDR3 DNA reads TGCGCCAGCAGCTTGGGCCCAAGGGGGGCATACCAGCCCCAGCATTTT. Encoded protein: CASSLGPRGAYQPQHF.

V and J are TRBV6-2 or TRBV6-3 and TRBJ1-5, with 9 bases identical to TRBD1. The CDR3 totals 15 residues. The germline gives CDR1 MNHEY, CDR2 SVGEGT. V dropped 6 bases and J dropped 2; count of bases not matched to a gene: 5. CDR3 sequence (DNA): TGTGCCAGCAGACCACAGGGGGCGGGCAATCAGCCCCAGCATTTT. This gives the protein CASRPQGAGNQPQHF.

This clonotype has at least ten counts. CDR3 residues: CASSFLGYYEQYF. The CDR3 coding sequence is TGTGCCAGCAGCTTCCTCGGATACTACGAGCAGTACTTC. The rearrangement joins TRBV7-9 to TRBJ2-7; the D is unclear. V lost 3 bases and J lost 3, with 9 bases in between. The CDR3 runs to 13 residues. Germline-derived CDR1 and CDR2 are SEHNR and FQNEAQ (reference sequence).